The present T cell receptor beta chain was sequenced within a study of shared clonotypes between healthy human individuals. This clone was counted once. Assay: immunoSEQ multiplex PCR; the TCRdb copy retains only in-frame clones and omits some. The sample lists approximately 840,000 clones, about 96% occurring once. Trimming took off 7 bases at V and 5 bases at J, with 11 bases between the two ends. The CDR3 length is 12 residues. CDR1 LNHDA and CDR2 SQIVND come from the germline V gene (reference sequence). The naive CD8 population came from CD45RO-negative cells selected for CCR7, without terminally differentiated effector memory CD45RA+ cells.

The source material was naive CD8+ T cells sorted from blood. This chain joins TRBV19 and TRBJ1-2; the D is unclear. The clonotype originates from a man aged 25 to 45 in good health. In DNA, the CDR3 is TGTGCCAGTACGAAGCTTGGTTATGGCTACACCTTC. It translates to CASTKLGYGYTF.